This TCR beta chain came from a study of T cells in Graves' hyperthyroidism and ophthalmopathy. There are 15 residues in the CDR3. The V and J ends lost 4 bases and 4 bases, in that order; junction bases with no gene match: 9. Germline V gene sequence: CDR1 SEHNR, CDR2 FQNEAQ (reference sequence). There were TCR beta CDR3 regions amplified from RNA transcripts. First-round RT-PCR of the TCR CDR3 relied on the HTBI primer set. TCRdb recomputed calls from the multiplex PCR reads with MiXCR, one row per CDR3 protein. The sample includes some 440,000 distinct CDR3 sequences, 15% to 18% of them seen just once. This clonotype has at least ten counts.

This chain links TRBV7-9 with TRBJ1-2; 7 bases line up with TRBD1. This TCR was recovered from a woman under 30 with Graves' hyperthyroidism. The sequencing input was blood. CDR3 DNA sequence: TGTGCCAGCAGCTCGATACAGGGGAGCGTCTATGGCTACACCTTC. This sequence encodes CASSSIQGSVYGYTF.